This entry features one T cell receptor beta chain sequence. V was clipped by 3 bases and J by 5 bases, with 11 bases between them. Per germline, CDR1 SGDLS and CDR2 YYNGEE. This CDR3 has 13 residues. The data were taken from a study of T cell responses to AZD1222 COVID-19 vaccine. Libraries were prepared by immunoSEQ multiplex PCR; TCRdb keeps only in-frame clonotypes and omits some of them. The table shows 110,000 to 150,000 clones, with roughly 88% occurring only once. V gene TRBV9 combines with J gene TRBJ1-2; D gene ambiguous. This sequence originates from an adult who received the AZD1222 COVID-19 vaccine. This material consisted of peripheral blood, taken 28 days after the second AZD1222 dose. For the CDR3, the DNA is TGTGCCAGCAGCGCGGGGAAATCTTATGGCTACACCTTC. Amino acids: CASSAGKSYGYTF.